This is a list of T cell receptor beta chains from one sample in a study of PD-L1 blockade in urothelial cancer. Produced via immunoSEQ multiplex PCR; TCRdb's table is partial and in-frame only. The repertoire holds 45,000 to 55,000 clones, with around 85% as singletons. The sample consisted of PBMCs, taken around atezolizumab (anti-PD-L1) treatment. The source of these receptors is a man aged 55 to 70 with urothelial cancer. Each CDR3 is given without its conserved first and last residue. The D gene is left open where the match is weak.

d_call	j_call	v_call	cdr3_aa
TRBD1	TRBJ1-1	TRBV5-1	ASSSSLGQSREAF
TRBD1	TRBJ1-1	TRBV5-1	ASSYQTGVKTEAF
NA	TRBJ2-7	TRBV7-9	ASSPGRTATYEQY
TRBD1	TRBJ1-5	TRBV19	ASRRSGTDSNQPQH
TRBD1	TRBJ2-1	TRBV5-1	ASSWGTGSYNEQF
TRBD1	TRBJ1-4	TRBV7-9	ASSFLTGGENERLF
NA	TRBJ1-1	TRBV18	ASSPNSGHTEAF
TRBD1	TRBJ1-4	TRBV27	ASSSGQGRKLF
NA	TRBJ1-1	TRBV5-6	ASSLAGSREAF
NA	TRBJ1-1	TRBV7-9	ASSSRTGTSTEAF
TRBD1	TRBJ2-2	TRBV28	ASRYRDRTAGELF
TRBD1	TRBJ2-5	TRBV27	ASSRTGTYQETQY
NA	TRBJ2-4	TRBV30	AWSVLGNIQY
NA	TRBJ1-3	TRBV30	AWRARSGNTIY
TRBD1	TRBJ1-5	TRBV7-2	ASSLGWWDRGRHQPQH
TRBD2	TRBJ2-7	TRBV4-1	ASSQERLATYEQY
NA	TRBJ1-4	TRBV5-1	ASSFNPATNEKLF
TRBD2	TRBJ2-7	TRBV27	ASRATSGGASYEQY
TRBD1	TRBJ2-7	TRBV5-5	ASSLGAGRGIDEQY
TRBD1	TRBJ1-2	TRBV19	ASSGTATNYGYT
NA	TRBJ1-2	TRBV6-1	ASTLGDYNYGYT
NA	TRBJ2-7	TRBV29-1	SVGGTDSYEQY
NA	TRBJ1-1	TRBV6-4	ASSERVETEAF